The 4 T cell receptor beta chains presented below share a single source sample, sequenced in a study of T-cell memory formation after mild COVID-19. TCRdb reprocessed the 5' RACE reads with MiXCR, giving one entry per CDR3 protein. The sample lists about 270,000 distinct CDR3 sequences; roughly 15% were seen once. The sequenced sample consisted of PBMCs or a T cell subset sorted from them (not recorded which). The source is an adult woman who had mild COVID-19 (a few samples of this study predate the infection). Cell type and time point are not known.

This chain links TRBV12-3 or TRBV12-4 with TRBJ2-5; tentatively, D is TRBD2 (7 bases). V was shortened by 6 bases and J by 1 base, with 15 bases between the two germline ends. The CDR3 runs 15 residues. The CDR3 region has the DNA TGTGCCAGCAGCCGGGCGGGGGCTCTCCAAGAGACCCAGTACTTC. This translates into CASSRAGALQETQYF.

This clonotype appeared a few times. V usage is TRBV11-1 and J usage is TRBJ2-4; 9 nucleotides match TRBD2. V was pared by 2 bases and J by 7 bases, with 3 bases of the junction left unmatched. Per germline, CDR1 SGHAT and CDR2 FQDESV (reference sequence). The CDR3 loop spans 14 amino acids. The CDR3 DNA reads TGTGCCAGCAGCTTAAGCGGGGGGAGGAACATTCAGTACTTC. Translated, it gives CASSLSGGRNIQYF. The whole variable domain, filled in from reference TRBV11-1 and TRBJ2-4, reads EAEVAQSPRYKITEKSQAVAFWCDPISGHATLYWYRQILGQGPELLVQFQDESVVDDSQLPKDRFSAERLKGVDSTLKIQPAELGDSAMYLCASSLSGGRNIQYFGAGTRLSVL.

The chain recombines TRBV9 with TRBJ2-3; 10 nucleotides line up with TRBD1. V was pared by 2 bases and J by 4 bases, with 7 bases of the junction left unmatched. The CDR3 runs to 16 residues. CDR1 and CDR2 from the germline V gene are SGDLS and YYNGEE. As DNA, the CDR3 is TGTGCCAGCAGCGTCGCTCCGGGACAGGGGTCAGATACGCAGTATTTT. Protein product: CASSVAPGQGSDTQYF.

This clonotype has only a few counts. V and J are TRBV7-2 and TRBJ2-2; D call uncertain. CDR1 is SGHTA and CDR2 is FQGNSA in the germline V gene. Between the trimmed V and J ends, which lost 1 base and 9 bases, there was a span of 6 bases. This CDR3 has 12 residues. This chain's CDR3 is CASSLVSRELFF. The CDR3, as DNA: TGTGCCAGCAGCTTAGTTAGCCGGGAGCTGTTTTTT.